The entry below gives a single T cell receptor (beta chain) sequence along with its context. Its recognized antigen is unknown. This sample was included in a study of monozygotic twins with inflammatory bowel disease (dated by TCRdb to about 2019). Turning to the overall study: A total of 28 monozygotic twin pairs were included in the full study, comprising nine German pairs (four IBD-concordant, five IBD-discordant) and 19 IBD-discordant Danish pairs. Within discordant pairs, disease-associated traits were sought mainly by comparing IBD patients with their genetically identical healthy co-twins. Each individual had, on average, about 151 000 unique TCRalpha sequences and 181 000 unique TCRbeta sequences available for analysis.

What the study reported, not specific to this receptor: Repertoire similarity did not differ between concordant and discordant twins, possibly due to limited statistical power. No single strong signal or clonotype linked to IBD turned up in the results, so the idea that one exists was not supported. Background noise and inter-individual variability may have been introduced into the repertoires by the differing immunosuppressive treatments among patients. TCRbeta repertoire diversity, by inverse Simpson index, was decreased in IBD patients compared with their healthy co-twins. Distinction between different T cell subtypes could not be achieved in the analysis. IBD patients shared fewer clonotypes with other individuals than healthy twins did, most markedly in patients showing signs of disease activity.

From each donor, a roughly 2.5 ml peripheral blood sample was collected into PAXgene tubes and stored at -80 degrees C. Total RNA was isolated from whole blood with the PAXgene blood miRNA kit on an automated QIAcube, without T cell sorting. Peripheral blood from monozygotic twin pairs concordant or discordant for inflammatory bowel disease was subjected to deep TCRalpha and TCRbeta repertoire profiling with unique molecular barcoding. For every twin pair, smoking habits were documented, and each individual was categorised as a current, former or never smoker. The CDR3 contains 16 residues, cysteine and phenylalanine counted. No DNA has been recorded. The germline V gene (reference sequence) yields GTSNPN for CDR1 and SVGIG for CDR2. Preparation of the library involved 5' RACE. For each TCR library, around 3,800 ng of total RNA was used. cDNA was synthesized with SMARTScribe reverse transcriptase in eight separate reactions per sample. During cDNA synthesis, unique molecular identifiers containing a 6-nucleotide sample barcode were introduced by template switching. Amplification of TCRalpha and TCRbeta cDNA involved two nested PCRs of around 16 and 10 cycles, and each PCR was followed by bead purification. Before amplification, the cDNA was both treated with uracil DNA-glycosylase and purified with the QIAquick PCR purification kit. The second PCR added Illumina TruSeq-compatible adapters along with sample-specific barcodes. Library quality and concentration were checked on TapeStation and Qubit, and libraries were pooled at 5 to 6.5 ng each. Sequencing of pooled libraries was carried out on an Illumina HiSeq2500 single-index Rapid Run using 2 x 100 bp reads and custom sequencing primers. As for how the authors treated the data: UMI-based consensus assembly with MiGEC version 1.2.6 was used to correct PCR and sequencing errors. MiXCR version 2.1.1 handled V(D)J alignment, clonotype assembly and CDR3 extraction. Gene usage, clonotype sharing and MAIT/NKT TCR abundance were normalised by analysing the top 1000, 10 000 and 20 000 clonotypes per sample. Diversity was computed as the inverse Simpson index with the vegan R package after downsampling to 27 000 UMIs. Paired Mann-Whitney U tests were applied to discordant twin pairs, and Benjamini-Hochberg correction was used for multiple testing. TCRdb reprocessed the reads, reporting each CDR3 protein sequence once and no DNA. What appears here as the V and J calls and clone size reflects TCRdb's work, not the paper's. The table for this sample records over 150,000 distinct CDR3 sequences. Of the sample, 2.5% to 3% is held by the ten largest clones.

This chain joins TRBV30 to TRBJ1-4; without DNA, the TCRdb call of TRBD1 cannot be checked. Specimen: blood. This TCR was sampled from a human donor with ulcerative colitis or Crohn's disease, or a healthy co-twin of an affected twin (not recorded which). The CDR3 has the sequence CAWSVRAGTVNEKLFF.